The sequence of this T cell receptor (beta chain) was determined in a study of T cell responses to AZD1222 COVID-19 vaccine. The study's findings and limits: Repertoire sampling happened only post peak T cell response. Spike-specific TCR breadth rose after two AZD1222 doses, and depth rose as well.

The data were produced by immunoSEQ multiplex PCR, yet TCRdb's version contains in-frame clones alone and is incomplete. Counted here are under 200,000 clones, approximately 90% occurring once; the ten biggest clones make up 1.5% to 2%. Germline loops: CDR1 SGHVS, CDR2 FQNEAQ. The CDR3 is 15 amino acids. The junction had 3 bases not matched to a gene; V was cut back by 5 bases and J by 1 base. This clone was counted a single time. Its antigen is not known. This TCR was recovered from an adult in good health. The rearrangement uses TRBV7-8 and TRBJ2-3; the match to TRBD2 covers 10 bases. Specimen: peripheral blood, collected on day 0 of AZD1222 vaccination. CDR3 nucleotide sequence: TGTGCCAGCAGCGTCGGACTAGCGGGCACAGATACGCAGTATTTT. Translating gives CASSVGLAGTDTQYF.